The present entry profiles one T cell receptor (beta chain) with its context. The CDR3 covers 16 residues. These data come from a study of monozygotic twins with inflammatory bowel disease. Two nested PCRs, roughly 17 and 9 cycles, amplified TCRalpha and TCRbeta cDNA. TCRdb re-called the 5' RACE reads; every CDR3 protein appears as one record, without DNA. The sample table sets out fewer than 550,000 distinct CDR3 sequences. This TCR came from a human donor with ulcerative colitis or Crohn's disease, or a healthy co-twin of an affected twin (not recorded which). The sample consisted of blood. V is TRBV12-3 or TRBV12-4 and J is TRBJ1-2; the TCRdb call, TRBD1, lacks DNA for checking. The CDR3 is CASSLNPRGRNYGYTF.